This T cell receptor (beta chain) originates from a study of blood T cell repertoires in COVID-19. Original methodology: It was from reference gene primer amplification that nucleated cell counts were estimated. Some clones are missing from TCRdb's copy, which holds only in-frame ones; the method was immunoSEQ multiplex PCR. That table supplies the V and J calls and clone size; D and trimming were determined from the DNA. This repertoire shows 130,000 or so clones, 82% found once; its top ten account for about 5%. Germline V gene data show CDR1 as LNHNV and CDR2 as YYDKDF (reference sequence). This CDR3 has 15 amino acids. V trimming: 0 bases; J trimming: 4 bases; junction bases outside the gene matches: 5.

This clonotype was sampled from a woman in her 70s with acute or convalescent COVID-19. The genes are TRBV15 and TRBJ1-2, with TRBD1 identical over 7 bases. Sequenced sample: peripheral blood. CDR3 loop: CATSRDRRDSYGYTF. The CDR3, as DNA: TGTGCCACCAGCAGAGATAGGCGGGACAGCTATGGCTACACCTTC.